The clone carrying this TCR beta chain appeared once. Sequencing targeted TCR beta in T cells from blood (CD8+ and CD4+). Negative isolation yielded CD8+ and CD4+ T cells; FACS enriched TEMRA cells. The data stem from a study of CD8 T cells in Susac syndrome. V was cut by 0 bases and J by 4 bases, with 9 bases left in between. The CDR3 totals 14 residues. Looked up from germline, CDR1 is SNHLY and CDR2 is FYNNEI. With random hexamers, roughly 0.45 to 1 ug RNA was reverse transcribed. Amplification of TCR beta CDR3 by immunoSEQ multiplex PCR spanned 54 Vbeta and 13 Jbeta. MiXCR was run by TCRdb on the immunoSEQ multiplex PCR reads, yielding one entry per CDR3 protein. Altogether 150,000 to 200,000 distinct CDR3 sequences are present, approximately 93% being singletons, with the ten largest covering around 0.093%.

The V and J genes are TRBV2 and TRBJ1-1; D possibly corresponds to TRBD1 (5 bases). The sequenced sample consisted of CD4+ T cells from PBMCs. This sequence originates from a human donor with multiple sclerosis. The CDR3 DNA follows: TGTGCCAGCAGTGAAGCGCTGGGGGTCACTGAAGCTTTCTTT. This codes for CASSEALGVTEAFF.